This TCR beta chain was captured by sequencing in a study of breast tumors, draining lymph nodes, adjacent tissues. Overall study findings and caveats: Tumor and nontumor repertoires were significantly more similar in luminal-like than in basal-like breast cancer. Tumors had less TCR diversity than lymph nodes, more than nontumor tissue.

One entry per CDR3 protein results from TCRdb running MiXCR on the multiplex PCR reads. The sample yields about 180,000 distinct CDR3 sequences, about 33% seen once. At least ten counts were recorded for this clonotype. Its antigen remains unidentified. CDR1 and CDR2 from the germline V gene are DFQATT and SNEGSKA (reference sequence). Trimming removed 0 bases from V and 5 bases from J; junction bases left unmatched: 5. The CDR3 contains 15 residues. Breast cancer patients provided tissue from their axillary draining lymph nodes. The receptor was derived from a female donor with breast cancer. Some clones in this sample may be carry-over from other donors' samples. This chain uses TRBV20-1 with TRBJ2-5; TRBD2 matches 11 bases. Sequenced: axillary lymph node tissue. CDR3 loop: CSARDYSGRGETQYF. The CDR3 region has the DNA TGCAGTGCTAGAGACTATAGCGGGAGGGGGGAGACCCAGTACTTC.